The sequence of this T cell receptor beta chain was determined in a study of beta chain features in type 1 diabetes. Study-level information: Cell yields, gender and age were similar in healthy donors and patients.

Per the germline V gene, CDR1 is MDHEN and CDR2 is SYDVKM. CDR3 size: 14 residues. V lost 6 bases, J lost 7 bases, and 11 bases stayed unmatched. On this clone itself: Its specificity is unknown.

Every isolated RNA sample was fully reverse transcribed, so sequencing captured expressed TCRB transcripts. Sequencing was performed with immunoSEQ multiplex PCR; in TCRdb, only in-frame clones are kept and a portion is missing. The sample includes about 360,000 clones, around 12% of them seen just once. General study findings and limits: Short templates might get an advantage during PCR, and this would be equal in patients and controls. Moderate but significant shortening of TCRB CDR3s was recorded in all four CD4+ subsets from Type 1 diabetes patients.

The TCR comes from a woman between 18 and 29 years old with type 1 diabetes. The specimen was naive CD4+ T cells from blood. V usage is TRBV28 and J usage is TRBJ2-7; 8 nucleotides match TRBD1. The DNA for the CDR3 is TGTGCCAGCAGGGGACAGGAAGGCCGTCGGGAGCAGTACTTC. This codes for CASRGQEGRREQYF.